The sequence of this TCR beta chain was determined in a study of CD8+CD57+ T cells in acquired aplastic anemia. About the study: DNA from sorted CD4+ and CD8+ cells averaged roughly 3.4 ug. Healthy donor CD4+ samples were sequenced to a depth that averaged approximately 10 million reads.

V gave up 5 bases and J gave up 12 bases, with 17 bases separating them. This CDR3 is 12 amino acids long. Germline CDR1 SGHTA, CDR2 FQGNSA. The use of genomic DNA as template underpinned the TCR beta VDJ and CDR3 profiling. TCRdb redid the calling of the reads with MiXCR, one entry per CDR3 protein. This table has a few hundred thousand distinct CDR3 sequences, around 60% appearing once. This chain links TRBV7-2 with TRBJ2-7; D is ambiguous. What was sequenced was sorted CD4+, CD8+, or CD8+CD57+ T cells (not recorded which) from PBMCs. This receptor was taken from a human donor in good health. The CDR3 region is CASSAGLELLYF. The CDR3 nucleotides read TGTGCCAGCAGCGCTGGCCTAGAGTTGCTGTACTTC.